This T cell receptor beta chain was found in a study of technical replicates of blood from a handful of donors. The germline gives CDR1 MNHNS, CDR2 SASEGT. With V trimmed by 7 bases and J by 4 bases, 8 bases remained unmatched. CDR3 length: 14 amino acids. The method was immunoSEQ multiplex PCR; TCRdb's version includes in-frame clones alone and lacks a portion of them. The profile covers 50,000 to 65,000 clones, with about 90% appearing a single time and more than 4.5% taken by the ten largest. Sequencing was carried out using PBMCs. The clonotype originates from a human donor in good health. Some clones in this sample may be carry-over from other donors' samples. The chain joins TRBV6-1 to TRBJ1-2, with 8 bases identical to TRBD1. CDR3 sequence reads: CASMTGADFYGYTF. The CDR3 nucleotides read TGTGCCAGCATGACAGGGGCTGATTTCTATGGCTACACCTTC.